These 20 T cell receptor beta chains were sequenced from one sample in a study of blood T cell repertoires in COVID-19. The protocol was immunoSEQ multiplex PCR, while the TCRdb copy is restricted to in-frame clones and leaves out a portion. Of 150,000 to 200,000 clones listed, under 80% are singletons. Source material: peripheral blood. The receptors stem from a man in his 70s with acute or convalescent COVID-19.

The V gene is TRBV29-1, the J gene TRBJ2-1; 12 bases agree with TRBD2. This CDR3 is built from 17 residues. CDR1 is SQVTM and CDR2 is ANQGSEA in the germline V gene. The V gene end was trimmed by 4 bases and the J gene end by 4 bases; junction bases not matched to a gene: 11. DNA of the CDR3: TGCAGCGTTGGGCTAGCGGGAGGGCCCTTATTATACAATGAGCAGTTCTTC. Its translation: CSVGLAGGPLLYNEQFF.

The chain combines TRBV3-1 (or the pseudogene TRBV3-2) with TRBJ1-3; tentative D call: TRBD1 (5 bases). The germline V and J ends were trimmed by 4 bases and 1 base, with 17 bases remaining between them. The CDR3 loop spans 17 amino acids. Germline loops: CDR1 LGHDT, CDR2 YNNKEL (reference sequence). The DNA for the CDR3 is TGTGCCAGCAGCCGGACACAGCTCCGGGGGTCTGGAAACACCATATATTTT. It specifies CASSRTQLRGSGNTIYF.

V usage is TRBV28 and J usage is TRBJ2-7, with 7 bases fitting TRBD1. Trimming at V came to 8 bases and at J to 2 bases, leaving 9 bases not matched to a gene. The CDR3 is 14 residues long. In germline, CDR1 is MDHEN, CDR2 SYDVKM. CDR3 protein: CASGRQGLPYEQYF. The CDR3 DNA is TGTGCCAGCGGCCGACAGGGATTGCCCTACGAGCAGTACTTC.

For the CDR3, the DNA is TGTGCCAGCAGCCCAAGACTAGTAGCAGATACGCAGTATTTT. Its translation: CASSPRLVADTQYF. The chain combines TRBV2 with TRBJ2-3; maybe TRBD2 (6 bases). Trimming shortened V by 6 bases and J by 4 bases, and 14 bases separated the two germline ends. There are 14 residues in the CDR3. Germline CDR1 is SNHLY and CDR2 is FYNNEI.

A remark on this clone: The germline gene is not matched at one end of the junction; a read error may be the cause. The chain has TRBV2 and TRBJ2-7; possible D gene TRBD2, 7 bases. CDR3 length: 13 amino acids. Germline CDR1 and CDR2: SNHLY and FYNNEI. CDR3 region: CASSERFWGGQAF. The CDR3 nucleotides are TGTGCCAGCAGTGAAAGGTTTTGGGGGGGGCAGGCCTTC.

This clone occurred once. The chain employs TRBV7-3 and TRBJ1-1, with 7 bases lining up with TRBD1. The CDR3 runs 13 residues. The ends lost 4 bases at V and 5 bases at J; junction bases unmatched: 4. The germline gives CDR1 SGHTA, CDR2 FQGTGA. CDR3 sequence: CASSSTGNTEAFF. The CDR3 bases are TGTGCCAGCAGCTCGACAGGGAATACTGAAGCTTTCTTT.

V is TRBV4-3 and J is TRBJ2-1; 8 bases fit TRBD2. CDR1 LGHNA and CDR2 YSLEER come from the germline V gene. CDR3 length: 16 residues. After removal of 1 base from V and 4 bases from J, the junction contained 6 bases not matched to a gene. The CDR3 protein is CASSQVATGGYNEQFF. Here the CDR3 DNA reads TGCGCCAGCAGCCAAGTCGCAACGGGAGGGTACAATGAGCAGTTCTTC.

The sample holds one count of this clone. The J gene is TRBJ2-2, the V gene TRBV14; possibly TRBD2 for D (5 bases). Trimming shortened V by 3 bases and J by 5 bases, and 10 bases separated the two germline ends. Per germline, CDR1 SGHDN and CDR2 FVKESK. This CDR3 contains 14 residues. The CDR3, as DNA: TGTGCCAGCAGCCAGCAACTAGTAACCGGGGAGCTGTTTTTT. It codes for CASSQQLVTGELFF.

This clone is a singleton in its sample. The rearrangement uses TRBV5-1 and TRBJ2-5; TRBD1 matches 7 bases. This CDR3 contains 15 residues. The trim removed 4 bases at V and 4 bases at J, leaving 10 bases unmatched. Germline V gene sequence: CDR1 SGHRS, CDR2 YFSETQ. CDR3 in amino acids: CASSSFPGQRETQYF. CDR3 bases: TGCGCCAGCAGCAGTTTTCCGGGACAGAGAGAGACCCAGTACTTC.

The chain has TRBV11-2 and TRBJ2-3, with a possible D match to TRBD2 (5 bases). This CDR3 contains 18 residues. Germline V CDR1 and CDR2: SGHAT, FQNNGV. The V and J ends lost 0 bases and 0 bases respectively, with 16 bases between them. The CDR3 sequence is CASSLDAWTGTSTDTQYF. The DNA for the CDR3 is TGTGCCAGCAGCTTAGATGCGTGGACTGGAACTAGCACAGATACGCAGTATTTT.

The rearrangement links TRBV27 to TRBJ1-2; 7 positions match TRBD1. The CDR3 spans 15 residues. The germline V gene encodes CDR1 MNHEY and CDR2 SMNVEV (reference sequence). Unmatched junction bases numbered 7, after V lost 6 bases and J lost 0 bases. The CDR3 nucleotides are TGTGCCAGCAGCCCTACGGGACAGCCTAACTATGGCTACACCTTC. Amino acids: CASSPTGQPNYGYTF.

V gene TRBV11-3 combines with J gene TRBJ1-1, with TRBD1 as a possible D gene (6 bases). V lost 0 bases and J 7 bases, leaving 9 bases between the germline ends. Germline CDR1 reads SGHNT; CDR2 reads YENEEA. This CDR3 is built from 13 residues. The CDR3 sequence: CASSLEGRGEAFF. CDR3 sequence (DNA): TGTGCCAGCAGCTTAGAGGGCAGGGGTGAAGCTTTCTTT.

V is TRBV2 and J is TRBJ2-3, with D perhaps matching TRBD1 (5 bases). V lost 6 bases to trimming and J lost 4 bases, with 14 bases between them. The CDR3 has 14 residues. Germline assignment: CDR1 SNHLY and CDR2 FYNNEI. CDR3 amino acids: CASSPMDTADTQYF. The CDR3 DNA is TGTGCCAGCAGCCCCATGGACACAGCAGATACGCAGTATTTT.

This clone was seen a single time. The chain carries TRBV6-2 or TRBV6-3 and TRBJ2-1; 14 nucleotides align to TRBD2. The CDR3 has 15 amino acids. Unmatched junction bases numbered 5, after V lost 6 bases and J lost 7 bases. Germline CDR1 and CDR2: MNHEY and SVGEGT. The CDR3 bases are TGTGCCAGCAGCTCCGGGACTAGCGGGGGAAATGAGCAGTTCTTC. This translates into CASSSGTSGGNEQFF.

This chain uses TRBV5-1 with TRBJ1-1; D is possibly TRBD1 (5 bases). Deletions cut 0 bases from V and 0 bases from J, with 24 bases between. Germline lookup yields CDR1 SGHRS and CDR2 YFSETQ. CDR3 length: 20 amino acids. CDR3 DNA sequence: TGCGCCAGCAGCTTGGTACCTCGGGGAGGGGAAGGTCAAATGAACACTGAAGCTTTCTTT. The encoded protein is CASSLVPRGGEGQMNTEAFF.

The V call is TRBV18, the J call TRBJ2-5; D is possibly TRBD1 (5 bases). The CDR3 consists of 14 residues. V lost 3 bases and J lost 0, with 8 bases in between. Germline V gives CDR1 KGHSH, CDR2 LQKENI. This chain's CDR3 is CASSPGQYQETQYF. As DNA, the CDR3 is TGTGCCAGCTCACCGGGGCAGTACCAAGAGACCCAGTACTTC.

The rearrangement joins TRBV18 to TRBJ1-4; possibly TRBD1 for D (5 bases). V shed 0 bases and J shed 3 bases, with 8 bases lying between them. CDR3 length: 15 residues. CDR1 KGHSH and CDR2 LQKENI come from the germline V gene. The CDR3 coding sequence is TGTGCCAGCTCACCACCGGGGGACTCTAATGAAAAACTGTTTTTT. Encoded protein: CASSPPGDSNEKLFF.

The chain combines TRBV30 with TRBJ1-6; D remains ambiguous. The V gene lost 2 bases and the J gene lost 14 bases, with 19 bases spanning the gap. This CDR3 contains 14 residues. Germline assignment: CDR1 GTSNPN and CDR2 SVGIG (reference sequence). CDR3 residues: CAWSRLENAGTLHF. Here the CDR3 DNA reads TGTGCCTGGAGTCGACTAGAGAACGCTGGAACCCTCCACTTT. The full variable domain, in which reference TRBV30 and TRBJ1-6 provide the parts outside the CDR3, is SQTIHQWPATLVQPVGSPLSLECTVEGTSNPNLYWYRQAAGRGLQLLFYSVGIGQISSEVPQNLSASRPQDRQFILSSKKLLLSDSGFYLCAWSRLENAGTLHFGNGTRLTVT.

The chain carries TRBV19 and TRBJ2-3; D remains ambiguous. In germline, CDR1 is LNHDA, CDR2 SQIVND (reference sequence). V lost 6 bases, J lost 2 bases, and 12 bases lay in between. This CDR3 comprises 14 residues. The CDR3 protein is CASRTSTNTDTQYF. The DNA for the CDR3 is TGTGCCAGTAGAACGAGTACCAACACAGATACGCAGTATTTT.

The V and J genes are TRBV5-4 and TRBJ1-4; 7 bases are a match to TRBD1. The trim removed 4 bases at V and 5 bases at J, leaving 2 bases unmatched. Per the germline V gene, CDR1 is SGHNT and CDR2 is YYREEE (reference sequence). The length of the CDR3 is 13 residues. CDR3 protein: CASSRDSNEKLFF. In nucleotides, the CDR3 is TGTGCCAGCAGCCGGGACAGCAATGAAAAACTGTTTTTT.